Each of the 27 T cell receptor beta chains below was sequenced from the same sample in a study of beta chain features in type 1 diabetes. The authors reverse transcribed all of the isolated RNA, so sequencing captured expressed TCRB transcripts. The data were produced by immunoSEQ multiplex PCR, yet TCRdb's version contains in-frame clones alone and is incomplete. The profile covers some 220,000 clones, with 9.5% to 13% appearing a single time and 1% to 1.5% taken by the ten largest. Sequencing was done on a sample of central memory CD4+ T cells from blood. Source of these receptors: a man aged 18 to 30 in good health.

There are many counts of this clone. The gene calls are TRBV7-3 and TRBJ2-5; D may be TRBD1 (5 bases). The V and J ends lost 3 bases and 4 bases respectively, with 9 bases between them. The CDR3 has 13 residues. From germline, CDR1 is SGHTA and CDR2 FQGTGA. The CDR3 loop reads CASSFGAGETQYF. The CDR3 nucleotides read TGTGCCAGCAGCTTTGGGGCCGGAGAGACCCAGTACTTC.

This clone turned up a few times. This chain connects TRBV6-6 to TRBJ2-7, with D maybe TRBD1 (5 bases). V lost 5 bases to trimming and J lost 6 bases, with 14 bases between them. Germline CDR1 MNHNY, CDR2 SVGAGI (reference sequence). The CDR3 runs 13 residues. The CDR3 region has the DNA TGTGCCAGCAGTACGGTGGCAGGGCTCGAGCAGTACTTC. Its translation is CASSTVAGLEQYF.

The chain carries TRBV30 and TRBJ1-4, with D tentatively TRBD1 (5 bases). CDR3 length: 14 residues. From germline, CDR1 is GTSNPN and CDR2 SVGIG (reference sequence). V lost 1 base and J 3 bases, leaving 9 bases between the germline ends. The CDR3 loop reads CAWSGGGANEKLFF. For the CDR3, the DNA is TGTGCCTGGAGTGGCGGGGGAGCTAATGAAAAACTGTTTTTT.

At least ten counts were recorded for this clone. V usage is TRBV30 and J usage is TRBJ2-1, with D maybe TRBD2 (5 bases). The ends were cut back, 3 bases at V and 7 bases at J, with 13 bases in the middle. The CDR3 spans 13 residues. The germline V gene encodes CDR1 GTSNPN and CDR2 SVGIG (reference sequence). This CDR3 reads CAWRKNPGNEQFF. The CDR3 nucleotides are TGTGCCTGGAGAAAGAACCCGGGGAATGAGCAGTTCTTC. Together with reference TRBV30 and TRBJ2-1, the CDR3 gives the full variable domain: SQTIHQWPATLVQPVGSPLSLECTVEGTSNPNLYWYRQAAGRGLQLLFYSVGIGQISSEVPQNLSASRPQDRQFILSSKKLLLSDSGFYLCAWRKNPGNEQFFGPGTRLTVL.

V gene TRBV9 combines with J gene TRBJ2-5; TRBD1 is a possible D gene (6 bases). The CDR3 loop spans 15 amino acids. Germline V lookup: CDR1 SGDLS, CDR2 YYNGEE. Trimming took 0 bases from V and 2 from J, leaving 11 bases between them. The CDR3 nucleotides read TGTGCCAGCAGCGTAGTTACAGGGAGTCAAGAGACCCAGTACTTC. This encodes CASSVVTGSQETQYF.

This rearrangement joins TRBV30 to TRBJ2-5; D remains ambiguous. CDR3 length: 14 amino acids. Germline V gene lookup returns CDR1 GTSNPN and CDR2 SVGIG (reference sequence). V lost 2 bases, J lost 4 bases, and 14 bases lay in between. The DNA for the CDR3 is TGTGCCTGGAGTACCAGACAACTTCGAGAGACCCAGTACTTC. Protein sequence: CAWSTRQLRETQYF. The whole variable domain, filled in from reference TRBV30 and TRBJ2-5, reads SQTIHQWPATLVQPVGSPLSLECTVEGTSNPNLYWYRQAAGRGLQLLFYSVGIGQISSEVPQNLSASRPQDRQFILSSKKLLLSDSGFYLCAWSTRQLRETQYFGPGTRLLVL.

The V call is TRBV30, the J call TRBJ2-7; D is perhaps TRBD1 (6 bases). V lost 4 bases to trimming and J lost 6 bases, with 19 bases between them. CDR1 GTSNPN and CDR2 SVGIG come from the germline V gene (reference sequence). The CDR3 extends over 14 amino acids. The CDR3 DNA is TGTGCCTGGAATTTGAACAGGGCTGGGGGCGAGCAGTACTTC. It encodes CAWNLNRAGGEQYF.

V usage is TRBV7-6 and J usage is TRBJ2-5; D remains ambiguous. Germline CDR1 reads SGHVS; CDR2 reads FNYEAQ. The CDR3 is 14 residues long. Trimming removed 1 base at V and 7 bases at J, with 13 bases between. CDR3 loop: CASSLVSPLGTQYF. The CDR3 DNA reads TGTGCCAGCAGCTTAGTGAGCCCTTTGGGGACCCAGTACTTC.

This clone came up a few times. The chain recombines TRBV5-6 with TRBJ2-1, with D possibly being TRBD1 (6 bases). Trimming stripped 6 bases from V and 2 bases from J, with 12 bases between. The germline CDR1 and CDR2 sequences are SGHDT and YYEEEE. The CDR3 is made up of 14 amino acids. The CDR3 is CASTGEPPYNEQFF. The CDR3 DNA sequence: TGTGCCAGCACAGGGGAGCCCCCCTACAATGAGCAGTTCTTC.

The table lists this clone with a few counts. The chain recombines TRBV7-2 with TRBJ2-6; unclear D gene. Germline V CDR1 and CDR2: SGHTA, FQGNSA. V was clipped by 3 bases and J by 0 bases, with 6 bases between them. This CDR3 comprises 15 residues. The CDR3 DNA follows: TGTGCCAGCAGCTTGGGAAACTCTGGGGCCAACGTCCTGACTTTC. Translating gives CASSLGNSGANVLTF.

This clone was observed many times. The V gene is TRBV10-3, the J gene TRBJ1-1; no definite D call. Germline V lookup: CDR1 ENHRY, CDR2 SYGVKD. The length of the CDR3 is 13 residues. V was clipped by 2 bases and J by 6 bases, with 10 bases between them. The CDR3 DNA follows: TGTGCCATCAGTGAGACGGGAAGGGCTGAAGCTTTCTTT. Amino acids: CAISETGRAEAFF.

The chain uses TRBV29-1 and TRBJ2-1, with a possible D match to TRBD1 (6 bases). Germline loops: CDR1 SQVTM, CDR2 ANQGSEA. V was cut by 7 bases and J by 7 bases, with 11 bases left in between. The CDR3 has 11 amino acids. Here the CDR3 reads CSGTVKNEQFF. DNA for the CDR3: TGCAGCGGGACAGTCAAGAATGAGCAGTTCTTC.

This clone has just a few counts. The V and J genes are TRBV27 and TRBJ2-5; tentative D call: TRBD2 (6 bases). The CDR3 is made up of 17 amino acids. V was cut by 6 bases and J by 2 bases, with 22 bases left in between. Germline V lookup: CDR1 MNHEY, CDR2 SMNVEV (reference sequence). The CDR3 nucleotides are TGTGCCAGCAGCACCCGGCGGGGCGACTCGCTTCAAGAGACCCAGTACTTC. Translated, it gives CASSTRRGDSLQETQYF.

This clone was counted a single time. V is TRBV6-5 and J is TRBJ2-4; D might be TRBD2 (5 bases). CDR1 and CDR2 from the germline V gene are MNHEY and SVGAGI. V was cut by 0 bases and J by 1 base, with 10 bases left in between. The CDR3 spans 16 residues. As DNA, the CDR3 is TGTGCCAGCAGTTACTCTGGGAGCAGGGCCAAAAACATTCAGTACTTC. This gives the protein CASSYSGSRAKNIQYF.

Here the CDR3 DNA reads TGTGCCAGCTCACCAGATCAAAGTAGCGAGCAGTACTTC. Residues: CASSPDQSSEQYF. V and J are TRBV18 and TRBJ2-7; D is uncertain. The ends were cut back, 2 bases at V and 6 bases at J, with 11 bases in the middle. Looked up from germline, CDR1 is KGHSH and CDR2 is LQKENI. The CDR3 length is 13 residues.

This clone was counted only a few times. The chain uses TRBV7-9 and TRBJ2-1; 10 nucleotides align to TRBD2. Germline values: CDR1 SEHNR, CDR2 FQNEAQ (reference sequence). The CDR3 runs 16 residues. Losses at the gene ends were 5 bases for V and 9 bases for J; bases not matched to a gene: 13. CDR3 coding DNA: TGTGCCAGCAGCCCCTTCCTGCTAGCGGGAGATGGTGAGCAGTTCTTC. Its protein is CASSPFLLAGDGEQFF. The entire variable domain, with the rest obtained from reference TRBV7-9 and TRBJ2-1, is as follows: DTGVSQNPRHKITKRGQNVTFRCDPISEHNRLYWYRQTLGQGPEFLTYFQNEAQLEKSRLLSDRFSAERPKGSFSTLEIQRTEQGDSAMYLCASSPFLLAGDGEQFFGPGTRLTVL.

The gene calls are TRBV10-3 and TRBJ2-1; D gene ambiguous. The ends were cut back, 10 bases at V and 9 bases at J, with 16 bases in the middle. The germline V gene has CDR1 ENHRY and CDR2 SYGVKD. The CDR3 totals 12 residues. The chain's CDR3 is CASSLSGREQFF. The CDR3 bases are TGTGCCAGCAGCCTATCTGGACGTGAGCAGTTCTTC.

The CDR3 DNA is TGTGCCTTTCAAAAATCCTCTAGCACAGATACGCAGTATTTT. Translation gives CAFQKSSSTDTQYF. V and J are TRBV5-4 and TRBJ2-3; D gene uncertain. CDR3 length equals 14 residues. Germline loops: CDR1 SGHNT, CDR2 YYREEE (reference sequence). V shed 10 bases and J shed 0 bases, with 15 bases lying between them.

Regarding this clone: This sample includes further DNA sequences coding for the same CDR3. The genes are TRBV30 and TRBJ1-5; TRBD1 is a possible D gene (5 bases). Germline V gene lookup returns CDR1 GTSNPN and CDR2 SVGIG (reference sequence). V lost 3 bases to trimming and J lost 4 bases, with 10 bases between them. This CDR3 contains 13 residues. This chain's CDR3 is CAWSPGSNQPQHF. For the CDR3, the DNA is TGTGCCTGGAGCCCAGGGAGTAATCAGCCCCAGCATTTT.

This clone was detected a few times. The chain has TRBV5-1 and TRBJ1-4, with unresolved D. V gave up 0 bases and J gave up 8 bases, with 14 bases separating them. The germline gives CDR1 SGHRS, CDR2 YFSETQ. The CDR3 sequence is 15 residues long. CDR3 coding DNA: TGCGCCAGCAGCTTGGCCGAGGGCGTTGTAGAAAAACTGTTTTTT. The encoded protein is CASSLAEGVVEKLFF.

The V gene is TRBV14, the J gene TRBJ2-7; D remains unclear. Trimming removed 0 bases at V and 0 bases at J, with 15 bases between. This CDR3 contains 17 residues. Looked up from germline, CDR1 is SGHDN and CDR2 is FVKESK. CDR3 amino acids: CASSQDKSPGYSYEQYF. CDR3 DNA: TGTGCCAGCAGCCAAGATAAATCTCCGGGTTACTCCTACGAGCAGTACTTC. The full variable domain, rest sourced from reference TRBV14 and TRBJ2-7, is EAGVTQFPSHSVIEKGQTVTLRCDPISGHDNLYWYRRVMGKEIKFLLHFVKESKQDESGMPNNRFLAERTGGTYSTLKVQPAELEDSGVYFCASSQDKSPGYSYEQYFGPGTRLTVT.

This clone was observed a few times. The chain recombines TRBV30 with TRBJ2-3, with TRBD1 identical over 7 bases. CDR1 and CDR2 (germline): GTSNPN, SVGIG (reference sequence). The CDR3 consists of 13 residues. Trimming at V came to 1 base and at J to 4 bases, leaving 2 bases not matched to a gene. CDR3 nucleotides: TGTGCCTGGAGTGGGACAGGTCCAGATACGCAGTATTTT. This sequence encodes CAWSGTGPDTQYF.

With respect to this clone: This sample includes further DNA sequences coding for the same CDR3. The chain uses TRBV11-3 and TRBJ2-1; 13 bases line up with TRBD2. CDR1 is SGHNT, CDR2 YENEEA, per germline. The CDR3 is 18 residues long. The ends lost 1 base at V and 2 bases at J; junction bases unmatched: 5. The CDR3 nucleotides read TGTGCCAGCAGCTTAGGGCCGGGACTAGCGGGGACCTACAATGAGCAGTTCTTC. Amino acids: CASSLGPGLAGTYNEQFF.

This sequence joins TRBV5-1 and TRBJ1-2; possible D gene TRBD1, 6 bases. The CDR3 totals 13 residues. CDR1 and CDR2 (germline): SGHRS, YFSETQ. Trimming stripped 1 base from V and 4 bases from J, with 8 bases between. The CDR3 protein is CASSLQGSYGYTF. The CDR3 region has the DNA TGCGCCAGCAGCTTGCAGGGGTCCTATGGCTACACCTTC.

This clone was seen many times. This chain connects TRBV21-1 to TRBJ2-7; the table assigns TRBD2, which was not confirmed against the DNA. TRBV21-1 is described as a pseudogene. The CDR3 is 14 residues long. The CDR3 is CASSKEISAYEQYF. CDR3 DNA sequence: TGTGCCAGCAGCAAAGAGATTAGCGCCTACGAGCAGTACTTC.

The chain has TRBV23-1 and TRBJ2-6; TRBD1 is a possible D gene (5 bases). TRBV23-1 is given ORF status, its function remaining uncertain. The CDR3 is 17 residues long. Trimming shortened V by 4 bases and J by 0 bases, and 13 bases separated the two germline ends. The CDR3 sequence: CASSPGPKGSGANVLTF. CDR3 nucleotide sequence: TGCGCCAGCAGTCCAGGGCCGAAGGGCTCTGGGGCCAACGTCCTGACTTTC.

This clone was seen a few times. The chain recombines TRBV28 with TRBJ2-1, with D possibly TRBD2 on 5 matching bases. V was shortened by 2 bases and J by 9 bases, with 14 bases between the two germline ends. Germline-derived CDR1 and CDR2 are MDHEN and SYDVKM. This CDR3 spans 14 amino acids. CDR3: CASSLRYTGTEQFF. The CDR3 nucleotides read TGTGCCAGCAGTTTAAGATACACGGGAACTGAGCAGTTCTTC.